These 3 T cell receptor beta chains were sequenced from one sample in a study of blood T cell repertoires in COVID-19. Libraries were prepared by immunoSEQ multiplex PCR; TCRdb keeps only in-frame clonotypes and omits some of them. The sample includes more than 250,000 clones, nearly 90% of them seen just once. The sequenced sample consisted of PBMCs or T cells enriched from blood (not recorded which). All receptors derive from a woman aged 30 to 39 who had recovered from COVID-19.

The chain uses TRBV3-1 (or the pseudogene TRBV3-2) and TRBJ1-3, with D tentatively TRBD1 (6 bases). The CDR3 is made up of 16 amino acids. The V gene lost 4 bases and the J gene lost 2 bases, with 15 bases spanning the gap. CDR1 LGHDT and CDR2 YNNKEL come from the germline V gene (reference sequence). The CDR3 DNA follows: TGTGCCAGCAGCCTCGGTGGGGGCAGGGCTGGAAACACCATATATTTT. It translates to CASSLGGGRAGNTIYF.

The J gene is TRBJ2-3, the V gene TRBV29-1, with D perhaps TRBD1 (5 bases). Germline V gene data show CDR1 as SQVTM and CDR2 as ANQGSEA. V was trimmed by 6 bases and J by 0 bases, leaving 10 bases between them. This CDR3 has 13 amino acids. CDR3 coding DNA: TGCAGCGTCCGGACACTTAGCACAGATACGCAGTATTTT. Amino acid sequence: CSVRTLSTDTQYF.

The chain combines TRBV3-1 (or the pseudogene TRBV3-2) with TRBJ2-3; 11 bases are a match to TRBD2. Losses at the gene ends were 4 bases for V and 4 bases for J; bases not matched to a gene: 10. This CDR3 has 17 amino acids. Per germline, CDR1 LGHDT and CDR2 YNNKEL (reference sequence). Written as DNA, the CDR3 is TGTGCCAGCAGCCTTGATCCTAGCGGGGGGACCCCAGATACGCAGTATTTT. Translation gives CASSLDPSGGTPDTQYF.